This is a list of T cell receptor beta chains from one sample in a study of regulatory T cells in long-lasting Graves disease. TCRdb itself ran the multiplex PCR reads through MiXCR, one entry per CDR3 protein. The data hold 400,000 to 600,000 distinct CDR3 sequences, with roughly 21% observed a single time. The sequencing here drew on peripheral blood mononuclear cells (PBMCs), taken when the disease was refractory, from a patient treated with antithyroid drugs. These receptors all stem from a female donor with Graves disease. Each CDR3 is given with its conserved first and last residue. The D gene is left open where the match is weak. Not every row has a clone size; where given, it reads once, few, many or a size class.

abundance: NA
j_gene: TRBJ2-1
v_gene: TRBV6-1
d_gene: TRBD2
CDR3aa: CASSEPGLAGGWSYNEQFF
CDR3nt: TGTGCCAGCTCCGAACCGGGACTAGCGGGAGGGTGGTCCTACAATGAGCAGTTCTTC

abundance: NA
j_gene: TRBJ2-2
v_gene: TRBV7-2
d_gene: NA
CDR3aa: CASNKMGTNTGELFF
CDR3nt: TGTGCCAGCAACAAGATGGGGACGAACACCGGGGAGCTGTTTTTT

abundance: few
j_gene: TRBJ2-7
v_gene: TRBV6-1
d_gene: TRBD1
CDR3aa: CATQGGLGQGSYEQYF
CDR3nt: TGTGCCACCCAGGGGGGCCTCGGACAGGGCTCCTACGAGCAGTACTTC

abundance: NA
j_gene: TRBJ2-4
v_gene: TRBV20-1
d_gene: TRBD2
CDR3aa: CSGSGRGNIQYF
CDR3nt: TGCAGTGGTAGCGGGAGGGGAAACATTCAGTACTTC

abundance: many
j_gene: TRBJ1-6
v_gene: TRBV7-2
d_gene: NA
CDR3aa: CASSLTGSGMGYYNSPLHF
CDR3nt: TGTGCCAGCAGCTTGACTGGATCGGGAATGGGCTATTATAATTCACCCCTCCACTTT

abundance: many
j_gene: TRBJ2-7
v_gene: TRBV20-1
d_gene: TRBD1
CDR3aa: CSARRDRASYEQYF
CDR3nt: TGCAGTGCTCGCCGGGACAGGGCATCCTACGAGCAGTACTTC

abundance: many
j_gene: TRBJ1-4
v_gene: TRBV5-1
d_gene: NA
CDR3aa: CASSPSGQPNEKLFF
CDR3nt: TGCGCCAGCAGCCCGTCCGGACAGCCTAATGAAAAACTGTTTTTT

abundance: NA
j_gene: TRBJ1-1
v_gene: TRBV7-9
d_gene: NA
CDR3aa: CASSLPRQEAFF
CDR3nt: TGTGCCAGCAGCCTCCCCCGGCAGGAAGCTTTCTTT

abundance: NA
j_gene: TRBJ2-1
v_gene: TRBV29-1
d_gene: NA
CDR3aa: CSVAKDEQFF
CDR3nt: TGCAGCGTTGCCAAGGATGAGCAGTTCTTC

abundance: few
j_gene: TRBJ1-6
v_gene: TRBV30
d_gene: NA
CDR3aa: CAWKGRTDSPLHF
CDR3nt: TGTGCCTGGAAGGGCAGGACGGATTCACCCCTCCACTTT

abundance: many
j_gene: TRBJ1-6
v_gene: TRBV28
d_gene: TRBD1
CDR3aa: CAASGGQGAVPLHF
CDR3nt: TGTGCCGCCAGCGGCGGACAGGGGGCTGTACCCCTCCACTTT

abundance: many
j_gene: TRBJ1-4
v_gene: TRBV12-3/TRBV12-4
d_gene: NA
CDR3aa: CASSLAGGNDEKLFF
CDR3nt: TGTGCCAGCAGTTTAGCTGGGGGGAATGATGAAAAACTGTTTTTT

abundance: many
j_gene: TRBJ1-5
v_gene: TRBV15
d_gene: NA
CDR3aa: CATSSIRYRVWDQPQHF
CDR3nt: TGTGCCACCAGCAGCATCCGCTACAGGGTTTGGGACCAGCCCCAGCATTTT

abundance: NA
j_gene: TRBJ1-5
v_gene: TRBV11-2
d_gene: TRBD1
CDR3aa: CASSTGTGSIQPQHF
CDR3nt: TGTGCCAGCAGCACCGGGACAGGGTCCATTCAGCCCCAGCATTTT

abundance: many
j_gene: TRBJ1-1
v_gene: TRBV5-1
d_gene: NA
CDR3aa: CASSLPTAYTEAFF
CDR3nt: TGCGCCAGCAGCTTACCGACGGCCTACACTGAAGCTTTCTTT

abundance: many
j_gene: TRBJ2-4
v_gene: TRBV3-1
d_gene: NA
CDR3aa: CASSLGASGWDIQYF
CDR3nt: TGTGCCAGCAGCCTGGGCGCCTCGGGATGGGACATTCAGTACTTC

abundance: many
j_gene: TRBJ2-7
v_gene: TRBV28
d_gene: TRBD1
CDR3aa: CASSLLTGGEQYF
CDR3nt: TGTGCCAGCAGTTTATTGACAGGGGGCGAGCAGTACTTC

abundance: NA
j_gene: TRBJ1-5
v_gene: TRBV5-5
d_gene: NA
CDR3aa: CASSLEPASDAGHF
CDR3nt: TGTGCCAGCAGCTTGGAACCGGCCTCAGATGCTGGGCATTTT

abundance: few
j_gene: TRBJ2-3
v_gene: TRBV6-1
d_gene: NA
CDR3aa: CASWREFISTDTQYF
CDR3nt: TGTGCCAGCTGGCGGGAATTCATTAGCACAGATACGCAGTATTTT

abundance: NA
j_gene: TRBJ2-7
v_gene: TRBV29-1
d_gene: TRBD1
CDR3aa: CSVPIGGQGAAQYF
CDR3nt: TGCAGCGTCCCCATTGGGGGCCAGGGGGCTGCGCAGTACTTC

abundance: few
j_gene: TRBJ1-1
v_gene: TRBV6-1
d_gene: TRBD1
CDR3aa: CATQDRMNTEAFF
CDR3nt: TGTGCCACCCAGGACAGGATGAACACTGAAGCTTTCTTT

abundance: many
j_gene: TRBJ2-7
v_gene: TRBV7-8
d_gene: NA
CDR3aa: CASSLVSGLGYEQYF
CDR3nt: TGTGCCAGCAGCTTAGTCTCGGGATTGGGCTACGAGCAGTACTTC

abundance: few
j_gene: TRBJ2-5
v_gene: TRBV7-9
d_gene: NA
CDR3aa: CASRLGGGVGRETQYF
CDR3nt: TGTGCCAGCAGATTAGGGGGCGGGGTCGGGCGAGAGACCCAGTACTTC

abundance: NA
j_gene: TRBJ2-1
v_gene: TRBV28
d_gene: NA
CDR3aa: CASSLLPSYNEQFF
CDR3nt: TGTGCCAGCAGTTTATTGCCCTCGTACAATGAGCAGTTCTTC

abundance: few
j_gene: TRBJ2-2
v_gene: TRBV20-1
d_gene: NA
CDR3aa: CSARSGSYTGELFF
CDR3nt: TGCAGTGCTAGATCGGGCAGTTACACCGGGGAGCTGTTTTTT

abundance: NA
j_gene: TRBJ1-3
v_gene: TRBV7-2
d_gene: NA
CDR3aa: CASSLGQGHSGNTIYF
CDR3nt: TGTGCCAGCAGCTTAGGTCAGGGCCACTCTGGAAACACCATATATTTT

abundance: many
j_gene: TRBJ1-3
v_gene: TRBV2
d_gene: NA
CDR3aa: CASSEASPGSGGNTIYF
CDR3nt: TGTGCCAGCAGTGAAGCCTCGCCGGGTTCAGGTGGAAACACCATATATTTT

abundance: many
j_gene: TRBJ1-2
v_gene: TRBV28
d_gene: NA
CDR3aa: CASSLEHGYTF
CDR3nt: TGTGCCAGCAGTTTAGAACATGGCTACACCTTC

abundance: many
j_gene: TRBJ2-2
v_gene: TRBV6-1
d_gene: TRBD1
CDR3aa: CASSVRQGGTGELFF
CDR3nt: TGTGCCAGCAGTGTCAGACAGGGTGGCACCGGGGAGCTGTTTTTT

abundance: many
j_gene: TRBJ2-4
v_gene: TRBV7-2
d_gene: TRBD1
CDR3aa: CASSSQGFSSIQYF
CDR3nt: TGTGCCAGCAGCTCACAGGGGTTTTCGAGCATTCAGTACTTC

abundance: few
j_gene: TRBJ2-5
v_gene: TRBV3-1
d_gene: TRBD1
CDR3aa: CASRTGFQETQYF
CDR3nt: TGTGCCAGCAGGACAGGGTTTCAAGAGACCCAGTACTTC

abundance: NA
j_gene: TRBJ2-7
v_gene: TRBV20-1
d_gene: NA
CDR3aa: CSASQDTYEQYF
CDR3nt: TGCAGTGCTAGCCAGGACACCTACGAGCAGTACTTC

abundance: many
j_gene: TRBJ2-6
v_gene: TRBV11-2
d_gene: NA
CDR3aa: CASSLDASGANVLTF
CDR3nt: TGTGCCAGCAGCTTAGACGCCTCTGGGGCCAACGTCCTGACTTTC

abundance: many
j_gene: TRBJ2-5
v_gene: TRBV24-1
d_gene: NA
CDR3aa: CATSDQARGETQYF
CDR3nt: TGTGCCACCAGTGACCAAGCTAGAGGAGAGACCCAGTACTTC

abundance: NA
j_gene: TRBJ2-2
v_gene: TRBV7-3
d_gene: NA
CDR3aa: CASTLFATGANTGELFF
CDR3nt: TGTGCCAGCACCCTTTTCGCGACAGGCGCGAACACCGGGGAGCTGTTTTTT

abundance: many
j_gene: TRBJ2-7
v_gene: TRBV19
d_gene: TRBD2
CDR3aa: CASSIVLGLSEEQYF
CDR3nt: TGTGCCAGTAGTATAGTTTTGGGACTATCAGAAGAGCAGTACTTC

abundance: many
j_gene: TRBJ2-5
v_gene: TRBV28
d_gene: TRBD1
CDR3aa: CASSLGGQGARETQYF
CDR3nt: TGTGCCAGCAGTTTAGGGGGACAGGGGGCGAGAGAGACCCAGTACTTC

abundance: many
j_gene: TRBJ2-7
v_gene: TRBV13
d_gene: TRBD2
CDR3aa: CASSRLAGSSGEQYF
CDR3nt: TGTGCCAGCAGTCGACTAGCGGGGTCCTCCGGCGAGCAGTACTTC

abundance: few
j_gene: TRBJ2-5
v_gene: TRBV4-3
d_gene: NA
CDR3aa: CASSQWVTETQYF
CDR3nt: TGCGCCAGCAGCCAGTGGGTAACAGAGACCCAGTACTTC

abundance: few
j_gene: TRBJ2-7
v_gene: TRBV6-1
d_gene: TRBD2
CDR3aa: CASTSTSGQYYEQYF
CDR3nt: TGTGCCAGCACGTCGACTAGCGGGCAATACTACGAGCAGTACTTC

abundance: many
j_gene: TRBJ1-2
v_gene: TRBV13
d_gene: NA
CDR3aa: CASSTWTSYRGYTF
CDR3nt: TGTGCCAGCAGCACATGGACCAGTTATCGTGGCTACACCTTC

abundance: few
j_gene: TRBJ2-5
v_gene: TRBV6-1
d_gene: NA
CDR3aa: CASNGETQYF
CDR3nt: TGTGCCAGCAACGGAGAGACCCAGTACTTC

abundance: few
j_gene: TRBJ2-7
v_gene: TRBV11-3
d_gene: TRBD1
CDR3aa: CASSLTYGTGDNEQYF
CDR3nt: TGTGCCAGCAGCTTGACTTATGGGACAGGGGATAACGAGCAGTACTTC

abundance: NA
j_gene: TRBJ1-1
v_gene: TRBV4-1
d_gene: NA
CDR3aa: CASSTPGVRNTEAFF
CDR3nt: TGCGCCAGCAGCACTCCGGGCGTTCGGAACACTGAAGCTTTCTTT

abundance: few
j_gene: TRBJ2-6
v_gene: TRBV29-1
d_gene: TRBD2
CDR3aa: CSVEEASGRMDGANVLTF
CDR3nt: TGCAGCGTTGAAGAGGCCAGCGGGAGGATGGATGGGGCCAACGTCCTGACTTTC

abundance: many
j_gene: TRBJ1-5
v_gene: TRBV12-3/TRBV12-4
d_gene: NA
CDR3aa: CASSLGGVGSNQPQHF
CDR3nt: TGTGCCAGCAGTTTAGGGGGTGTTGGCAGCAATCAGCCCCAGCATTTT

abundance: NA
j_gene: TRBJ2-7
v_gene: TRBV5-5
d_gene: TRBD1
CDR3aa: CASSGRDRGSYEQYF
CDR3nt: TGTGCCAGCAGCGGCCGGGACAGGGGCTCCTACGAGCAGTACTTC

abundance: many
j_gene: TRBJ2-7
v_gene: TRBV29-1
d_gene: TRBD2
CDR3aa: CSVEGGLAGAYEQYF
CDR3nt: TGCAGCGTTGAAGGGGGACTAGCGGGAGCCTACGAGCAGTACTTC

abundance: many
j_gene: TRBJ2-5
v_gene: TRBV11-2
d_gene: NA
CDR3aa: CASSSIFGRDSSETQYF
CDR3nt: TGTGCCAGCAGCTCGATCTTTGGGCGTGACAGCTCAGAGACCCAGTACTTC

abundance: many
j_gene: TRBJ1-1
v_gene: TRBV7-2
d_gene: NA
CDR3aa: CASSLVGATEAFF
CDR3nt: TGTGCCAGCAGCTTAGTTGGGGCAACTGAAGCTTTCTTT

abundance: many
j_gene: TRBJ1-1
v_gene: TRBV28
d_gene: TRBD1
CDR3aa: CASTYLKGYSGQLNTEAFF
CDR3nt: TGTGCCAGCACATACCTGAAGGGTTATTCGGGACAGCTGAACACTGAAGCTTTCTTT

abundance: few
j_gene: TRBJ2-3
v_gene: TRBV3-1
d_gene: NA
CDR3aa: CASSRAEGQFSTDTQYF
CDR3nt: TGTGCCAGCAGCCGCGCGGAGGGACAGTTTAGCACAGATACGCAGTATTTT

abundance: few
j_gene: TRBJ1-3
v_gene: TRBV19
d_gene: NA
CDR3aa: CASSPRVVSGNTIYF
CDR3nt: TGTGCCAGTAGCCCGAGAGTGGTATCTGGAAACACCATATATTTT

abundance: many
j_gene: TRBJ2-4
v_gene: TRBV5-1
d_gene: TRBD1
CDR3aa: CASSFRQGENIQYF
CDR3nt: TGCGCCAGCAGCTTTAGGCAGGGGGAAAACATTCAGTACTTC

abundance: many
j_gene: TRBJ1-2
v_gene: TRBV6-1
d_gene: NA
CDR3aa: CASSPSGGYGYTF
CDR3nt: TGTGCCAGCAGCCCGTCGGGGGGTTATGGCTACACCTTC

abundance: few
j_gene: TRBJ1-5
v_gene: TRBV7-2
d_gene: NA
CDR3aa: CASSLHSISNQPQHF
CDR3nt: TGTGCCAGCAGCTTACATTCCATTAGCAATCAGCCCCAGCATTTT

abundance: NA
j_gene: TRBJ2-3
v_gene: TRBV11-2
d_gene: NA
CDR3aa: CASSLGLSKADTQYF
CDR3nt: TGTGCCAGCAGCTTAGGGCTTTCCAAGGCAGATACGCAGTATTTT

abundance: few
j_gene: TRBJ1-5
v_gene: TRBV5-6
d_gene: NA
CDR3aa: CASSLGWWRQPDQPQHF
CDR3nt: TGTGCCAGCAGCTTGGGGTGGTGGAGGCAGCCGGATCAGCCCCAGCATTTT

abundance: few
j_gene: TRBJ2-7
v_gene: TRBV28
d_gene: NA
CDR3aa: CASSSGSSLLGQYF
CDR3nt: TGTGCCAGCAGTTCGGGATCCTCGCTCCTGGGGCAGTACTTC